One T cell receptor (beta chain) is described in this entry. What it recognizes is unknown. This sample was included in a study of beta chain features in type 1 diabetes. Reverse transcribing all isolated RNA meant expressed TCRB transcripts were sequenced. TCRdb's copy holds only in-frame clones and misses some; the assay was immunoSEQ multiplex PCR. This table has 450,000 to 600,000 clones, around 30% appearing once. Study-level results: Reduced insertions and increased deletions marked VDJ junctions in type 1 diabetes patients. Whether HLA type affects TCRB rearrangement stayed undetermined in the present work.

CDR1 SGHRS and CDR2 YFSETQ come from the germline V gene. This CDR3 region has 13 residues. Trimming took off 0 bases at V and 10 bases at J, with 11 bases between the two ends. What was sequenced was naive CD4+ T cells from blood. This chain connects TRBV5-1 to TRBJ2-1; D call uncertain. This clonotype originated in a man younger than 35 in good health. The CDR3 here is CASSLAPSQEQFF. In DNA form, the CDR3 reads TGCGCCAGCAGCTTGGCCCCCAGTCAGGAGCAGTTCTTC.